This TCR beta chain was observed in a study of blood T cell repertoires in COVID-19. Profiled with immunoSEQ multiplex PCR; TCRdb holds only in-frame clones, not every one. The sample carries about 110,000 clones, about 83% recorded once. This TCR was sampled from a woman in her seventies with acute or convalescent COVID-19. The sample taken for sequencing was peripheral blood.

In DNA, the CDR3 is TGTGCCAGCACCAGTGGGGGGGCCGATTGGCAGACCCAGTACTTC. It encodes CASTSGGADWQTQYF. J is TRBJ2-5 and V is TRBV7-8, with D possibly TRBD2 on 7 matching bases. The germline V gene has CDR1 SGHVS and CDR2 FQNEAQ. This CDR3 has 15 amino acids. Trimming took off 7 bases at V and 6 bases at J, with 21 bases between the two ends. Looking up the rest from reference TRBV7-8 and TRBJ2-5 gives the full variable domain: GAGVSQSPRYKVAKRGQDVALRCDPISGHVSLFWYQQALGQGPEFLTYFQNEAQLDKSGLPSDRFFAERPEGSVSTLKIQRTQQEDSAVYLCASTSGGADWQTQYFGPGTRLLVL.